These 10 T cell receptor beta chains share one sample of origin, sequenced in a study of blood T cell repertoires in COVID-19. The table came from immunoSEQ multiplex PCR; TCRdb's copy has only in-frame clones and leaves some out. The data hold roughly 330,000 clones, with approximately 89% observed a single time. Sequenced material: PBMCs or T cells enriched from blood (not recorded which). These receptor sequences come from a man aged 30 to 45 who had recovered from COVID-19.

The chain joins TRBV19 to TRBJ1-5, with TRBD1 matching over 8 bases. The ends lost 11 bases at V and 7 bases at J; junction bases unmatched: 13. The CDR3 has 14 amino acids. Germline V gene sequence: CDR1 LNHDA, CDR2 SQIVND (reference sequence). Here the CDR3 DNA reads TGTGCCTCCTCCTGGACAGGGCTTTGGCAGCCCCAGCATTTT. As protein: CASSWTGLWQPQHF. The variable domain in full, completed from reference TRBV19 and TRBJ1-5, reads DGGITQSPKYLFRKEGQNVTLSCEQNLNHDAMYWYRQDPGQGLRLIYYSQIVNDFQKGDIAEGYSVSREKKESFPLTVTSAQKNPTAFYLCASSWTGLWQPQHFGDGTRLSIL.

The V gene is TRBV19, the J gene TRBJ1-3; 7 bases match TRBD1. After removal of 5 bases from V and 1 base from J, the junction contained 5 bases not matched to a gene. From germline, CDR1 is LNHDA and CDR2 SQIVND (reference sequence). This CDR3 comprises 15 residues. CDR3 residues: CASSPGQISGNTIYF. CDR3 in DNA: TGTGCCAGTAGTCCGGGACAGATTTCTGGAAACACCATATATTTT.

The chain is built from TRBV5-8 and TRBJ2-5, with TRBD1 identical over 9 bases. V gave up 4 bases and J gave up 3 bases; unmatched junction bases: 10. The CDR3 length is 16 residues. Germline V CDR1 and CDR2: SGHTS, YDEGEE. As DNA, the CDR3 is TGTGCCAGCAGCCGAGTCAGGACAGGGGAGGAAGAGACCCAGTACTTC. Protein sequence: CASSRVRTGEEETQYF.

This chain connects TRBV19 to TRBJ2-1, with TRBD2 as a possible D gene (5 bases). CDR1 LNHDA and CDR2 SQIVND come from the germline V gene (reference sequence). This CDR3 has 14 residues. The V gene lost 7 bases and the J gene lost 4 bases, with 14 bases spanning the gap. The CDR3 DNA reads as TGTGCCAGTAAACTTAGAGGGCTATACAATGAGCAGTTCTTC. It specifies CASKLRGLYNEQFF.

This chain joins TRBV27 and TRBJ1-6, with 7 bases identical to TRBD1. The CDR3 loop spans 16 amino acids. Germline trimming cut 4 bases from V and 7 bases from J; bases unmatched to any gene: 10. Looked up from germline, CDR1 is MNHEY and CDR2 is SMNVEV (reference sequence). CDR3 residues: CASSSYRGEGNSPLHF. Written as DNA, the CDR3 is TGTGCCAGCAGTTCTTACAGGGGCGAAGGAAATTCACCCCTCCACTTT.

The rearrangement joins TRBV10-1 to TRBJ1-2; TRBD1 agrees at 11 bases. This CDR3 is 13 amino acids long. Germline CDR1 and CDR2: WNHNN and SYGVQD (reference sequence). After removal of 6 bases from V and 5 bases from J, the junction contained 2 bases not matched to a gene. The CDR3 region is CASSGQGAYGYTF. The CDR3, as DNA: TGCGCCAGCAGCGGACAGGGGGCTTATGGCTACACCTTC.

The J gene is TRBJ2-3, the V gene TRBV29-1, with no clear D. V lost 4 bases to trimming and J lost 2 bases, with 13 bases between them. Per the germline V gene, CDR1 is SQVTM and CDR2 is ANQGSEA. The length of the CDR3 is 14 residues. CDR3 loop: CSVASGGYTDTQYF. In nucleotides, the CDR3 is TGCAGCGTTGCCTCTGGCGGTTACACAGATACGCAGTATTTT.

This clone has more than one count but fewer than ten. This chain links TRBV7-8 with TRBJ2-2; a possible D gene is TRBD2 (6 bases). Trimming removed 2 bases at V and 7 bases at J, with 20 bases between. The CDR3 runs 17 residues. Germline assignment: CDR1 SGHVS and CDR2 FQNEAQ. CDR3 coding DNA: TGTGCCAGCAGCTTAAGACGGAGGGGCGTCTCAGGCGGGGAGCTGTTTTTT. Amino acids: CASSLRRRGVSGGELFF. Filled out from reference TRBV7-8 and TRBJ2-2, the complete variable domain reads GAGVSQSPRYKVAKRGQDVALRCDPISGHVSLFWYQQALGQGPEFLTYFQNEAQLDKSGLPSDRFFAERPEGSVSTLKIQRTQQEDSAVYLCASSLRRRGVSGGELFFGEGSRLTVL.

The V gene is TRBV7-6, the J gene TRBJ1-5; 10 bases are shared with TRBD1. Losses at the gene ends were 5 bases for V and 1 base for J; bases not matched to a gene: 5. The CDR3 runs to 16 residues. Germline values: CDR1 SGHVS, CDR2 FNYEAQ. This CDR3 is CASSPGQGGSNQPQHF. CDR3 nucleotide sequence: TGTGCCAGCAGCCCCGGACAGGGGGGGAGCAATCAGCCCCAGCATTTT.

The chain carries TRBV18 and TRBJ2-1; D is unclear. V was shortened by 5 bases and J by 6 bases, with 8 bases between the two germline ends. Germline assignment: CDR1 KGHSH and CDR2 LQKENI. The CDR3 is 12 amino acids. The CDR3 loop reads CASSTPGNEQFF. The CDR3 DNA is TGTGCCAGCTCAACCCCAGGCAATGAGCAGTTCTTC.